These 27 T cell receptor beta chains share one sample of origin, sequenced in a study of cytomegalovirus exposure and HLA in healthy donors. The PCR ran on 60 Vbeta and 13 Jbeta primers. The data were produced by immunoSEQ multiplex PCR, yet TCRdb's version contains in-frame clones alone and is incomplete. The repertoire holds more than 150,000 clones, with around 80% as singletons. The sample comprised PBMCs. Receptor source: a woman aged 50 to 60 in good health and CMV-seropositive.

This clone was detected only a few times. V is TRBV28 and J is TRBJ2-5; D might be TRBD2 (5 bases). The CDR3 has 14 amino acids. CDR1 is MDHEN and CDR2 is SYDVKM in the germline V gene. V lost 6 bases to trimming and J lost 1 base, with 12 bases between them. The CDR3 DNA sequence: TGTGCCAGCAGCCCGAGGACTCCCCAAGAGACCCAGTACTTC. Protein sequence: CASSPRTPQETQYF.

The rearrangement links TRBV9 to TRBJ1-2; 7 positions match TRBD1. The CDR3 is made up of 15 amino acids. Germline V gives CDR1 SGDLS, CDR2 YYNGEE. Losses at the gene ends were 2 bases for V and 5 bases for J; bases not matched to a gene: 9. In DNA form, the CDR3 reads TGTGCCAGCAGCGTTGGGGTAGACAGGGCTTATGGCTACACCTTC. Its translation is CASSVGVDRAYGYTF.

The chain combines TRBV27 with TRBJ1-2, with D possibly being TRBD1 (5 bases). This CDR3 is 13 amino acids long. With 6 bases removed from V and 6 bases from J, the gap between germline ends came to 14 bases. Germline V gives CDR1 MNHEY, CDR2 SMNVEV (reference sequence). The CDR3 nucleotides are TGTGCCAGCAGCGACAGACCCTTCGATGGCTACACCTTC. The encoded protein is CASSDRPFDGYTF.

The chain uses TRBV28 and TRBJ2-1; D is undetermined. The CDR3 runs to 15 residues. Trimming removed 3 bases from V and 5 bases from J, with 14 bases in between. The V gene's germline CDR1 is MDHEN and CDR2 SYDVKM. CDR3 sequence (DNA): TGTGCCAGCAGTTTTAGAGATTTGTACCACAATGAGCAGTTCTTC. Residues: CASSFRDLYHNEQFF.

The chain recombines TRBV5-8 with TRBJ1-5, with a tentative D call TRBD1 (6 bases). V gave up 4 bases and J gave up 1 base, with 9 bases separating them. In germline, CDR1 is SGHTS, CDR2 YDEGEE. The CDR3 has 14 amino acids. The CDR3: CASSLQGSNQPQHF. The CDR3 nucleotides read TGTGCCAGCAGCCTACAGGGAAGCAATCAGCCCCAGCATTTT.

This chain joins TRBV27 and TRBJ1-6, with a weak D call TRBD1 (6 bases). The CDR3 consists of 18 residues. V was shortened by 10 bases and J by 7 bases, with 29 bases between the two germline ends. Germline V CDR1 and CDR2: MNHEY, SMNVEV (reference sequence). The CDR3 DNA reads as TGTGCCACCAAGCGTTTTGATGGGGGGGCCTTAAGGAATTCACCCCTCCACTTT. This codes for CATKRFDGGALRNSPLHF.

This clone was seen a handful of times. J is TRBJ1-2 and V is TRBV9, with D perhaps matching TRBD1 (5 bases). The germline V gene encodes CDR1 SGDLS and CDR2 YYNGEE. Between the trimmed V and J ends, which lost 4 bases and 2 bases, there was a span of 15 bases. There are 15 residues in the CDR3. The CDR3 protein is CASSWERTLNYGYTF. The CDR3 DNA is TGTGCCAGCAGCTGGGAACGGACACTCAACTATGGCTACACCTTC.

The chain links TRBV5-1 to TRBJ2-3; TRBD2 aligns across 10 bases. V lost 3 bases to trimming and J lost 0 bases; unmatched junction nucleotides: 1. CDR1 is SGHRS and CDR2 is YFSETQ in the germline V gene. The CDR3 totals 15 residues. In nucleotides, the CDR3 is TGCGCCAGCAGCTCGACTAGCGGGAGCACAGATACGCAGTATTTT. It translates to CASSSTSGSTDTQYF.

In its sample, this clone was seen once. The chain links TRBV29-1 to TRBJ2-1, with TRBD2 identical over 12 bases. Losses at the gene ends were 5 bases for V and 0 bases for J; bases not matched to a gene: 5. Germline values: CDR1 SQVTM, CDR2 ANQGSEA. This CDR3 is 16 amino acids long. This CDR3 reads CSVRTSGTYSYNEQFF. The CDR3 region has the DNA TGCAGCGTTCGGACTAGCGGGACATACTCCTACAATGAGCAGTTCTTC.

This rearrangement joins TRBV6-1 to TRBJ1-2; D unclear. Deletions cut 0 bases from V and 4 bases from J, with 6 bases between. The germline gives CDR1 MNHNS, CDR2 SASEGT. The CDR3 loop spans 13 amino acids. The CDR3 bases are TGTGCCAGCAGTGAAGCCCTAAGCTATGGCTACACCTTC. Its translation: CASSEALSYGYTF.

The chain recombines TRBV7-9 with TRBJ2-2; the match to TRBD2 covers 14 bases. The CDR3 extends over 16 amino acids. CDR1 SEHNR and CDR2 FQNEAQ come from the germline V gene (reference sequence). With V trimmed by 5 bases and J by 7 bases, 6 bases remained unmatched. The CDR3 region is CASSPTSGRAGGELFF. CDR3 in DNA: TGTGCCAGCAGCCCGACTAGCGGGAGGGCTGGCGGGGAGCTGTTTTTT. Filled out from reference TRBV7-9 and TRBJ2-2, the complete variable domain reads DTGVSQNPRHKITKRGQNVTFRCDPISEHNRLYWYRQTLGQGPEFLTYFQNEAQLEKSRLLSDRFSAERPKGSFSTLEIQRTEQGDSAMYLCASSPTSGRAGGELFFGEGSRLTVL.

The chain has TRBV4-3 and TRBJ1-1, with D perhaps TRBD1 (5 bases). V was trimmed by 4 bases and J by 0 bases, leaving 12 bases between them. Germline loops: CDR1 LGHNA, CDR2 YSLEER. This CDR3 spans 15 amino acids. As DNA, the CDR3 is TGCGCCAGCAGCCCCTGGGGACTTATGAACACTGAAGCTTTCTTT. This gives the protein CASSPWGLMNTEAFF.

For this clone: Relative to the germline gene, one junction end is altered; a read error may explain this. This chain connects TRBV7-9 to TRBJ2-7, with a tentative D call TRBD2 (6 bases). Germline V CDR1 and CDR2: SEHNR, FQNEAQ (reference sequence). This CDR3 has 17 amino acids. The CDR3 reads CSSSLAQGWEVRYEQYF. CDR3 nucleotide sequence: TGTTCCAGCAGCTTAGCGCAGGGTTGGGAGGTCCGCTACGAGCAGTACTTC.

CDR3 loop: CASSQVPARMTVSYEQYF. The CDR3 nucleotides are TGTGCCAGCAGCCAAGTTCCTGCTAGGATGACGGTCTCCTACGAGCAGTACTTC. The chain employs TRBV14 and TRBJ2-7; unclear D gene. V was cut by 1 base and J by 0 bases, with 19 bases left in between. The germline V gene has CDR1 SGHDN and CDR2 FVKESK. This CDR3 is built from 18 residues.

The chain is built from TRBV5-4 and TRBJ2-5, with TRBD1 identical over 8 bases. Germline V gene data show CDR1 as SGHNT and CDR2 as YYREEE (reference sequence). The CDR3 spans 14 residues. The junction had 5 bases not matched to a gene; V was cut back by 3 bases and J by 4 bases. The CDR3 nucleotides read TGTGCCAGCAGCTCGACAGGGGCTGGAGAGACCCAGTACTTC. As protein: CASSSTGAGETQYF.

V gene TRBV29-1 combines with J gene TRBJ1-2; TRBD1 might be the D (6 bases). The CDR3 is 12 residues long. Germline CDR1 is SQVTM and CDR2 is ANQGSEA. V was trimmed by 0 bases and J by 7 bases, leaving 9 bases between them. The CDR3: CSVEEGGGGYTF. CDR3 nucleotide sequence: TGCAGCGTTGAAGAAGGGGGGGGTGGCTACACCTTC. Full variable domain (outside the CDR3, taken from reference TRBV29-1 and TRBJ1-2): SAVISQKPSRDICQRGTSLTIQCQVDSQVTMMFWYRQQPGQSLTLIATANQGSEATYESGFVIDKFPISRPNLTFSTLTVSNMSPEDSSIYLCSVEEGGGGYTFGSGTRLTVV.

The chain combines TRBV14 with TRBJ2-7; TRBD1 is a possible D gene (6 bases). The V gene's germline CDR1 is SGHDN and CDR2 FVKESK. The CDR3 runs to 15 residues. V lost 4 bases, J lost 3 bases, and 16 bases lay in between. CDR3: CASSLSTGSYYEQYF. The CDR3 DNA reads TGTGCCAGCAGCCTATCGACAGGTTCCTACTACGAGCAGTACTTC.

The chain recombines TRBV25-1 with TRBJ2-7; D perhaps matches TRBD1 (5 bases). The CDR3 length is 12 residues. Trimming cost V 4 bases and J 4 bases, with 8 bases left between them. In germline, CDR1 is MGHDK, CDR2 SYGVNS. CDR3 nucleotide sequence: TGTGCCAGCAGTGTGGGGCTATACGAGCAGTACTTC. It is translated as CASSVGLYEQYF.

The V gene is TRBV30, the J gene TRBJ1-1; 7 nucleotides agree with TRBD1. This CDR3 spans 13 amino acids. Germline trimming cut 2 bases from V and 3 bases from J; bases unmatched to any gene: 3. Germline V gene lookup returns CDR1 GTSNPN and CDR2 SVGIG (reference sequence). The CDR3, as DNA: TGTGCCTGGAGTAGGGGGCTTGACACTGAAGCTTTCTTT. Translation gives CAWSRGLDTEAFF. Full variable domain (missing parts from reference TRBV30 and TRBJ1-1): SQTIHQWPATLVQPVGSPLSLECTVEGTSNPNLYWYRQAAGRGLQLLFYSVGIGQISSEVPQNLSASRPQDRQFILSSKKLLLSDSGFYLCAWSRGLDTEAFFGQGTRLTVV.

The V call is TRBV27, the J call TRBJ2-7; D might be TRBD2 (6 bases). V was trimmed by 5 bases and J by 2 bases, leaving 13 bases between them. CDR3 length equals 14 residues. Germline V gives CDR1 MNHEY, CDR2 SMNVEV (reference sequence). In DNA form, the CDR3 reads TGTGCCAGCAGTCCCCGATTAGCGGCCTACGAGCAGTACTTC. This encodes CASSPRLAAYEQYF.

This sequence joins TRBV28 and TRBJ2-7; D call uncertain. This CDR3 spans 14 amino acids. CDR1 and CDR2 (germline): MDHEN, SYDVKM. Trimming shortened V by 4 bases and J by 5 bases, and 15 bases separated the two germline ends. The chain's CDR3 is CASSWVSVQDEQYF. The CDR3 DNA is TGTGCCAGCAGTTGGGTATCAGTTCAGGACGAGCAGTACTTC.

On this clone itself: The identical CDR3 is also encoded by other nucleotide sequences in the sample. DNA of the CDR3: TGTGCCAGCAACATCAGAGGTTCGTTAGCTAACTATGGCTACACCTTC. Protein product: CASNIRGSLANYGYTF. This chain uses TRBV28 with TRBJ1-2; D is unclear. Trimming took off 7 bases at V and 0 bases at J, with 18 bases between the two ends. This CDR3 comprises 16 residues. CDR1 is MDHEN, CDR2 SYDVKM, per germline.

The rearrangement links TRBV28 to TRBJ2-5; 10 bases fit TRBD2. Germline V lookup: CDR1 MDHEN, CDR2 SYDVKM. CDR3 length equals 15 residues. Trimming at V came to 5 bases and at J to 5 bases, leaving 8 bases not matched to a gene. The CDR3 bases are TGTGCCAGCAGTCTGACTAGCGGGCGGCTGGAGACCCAGTACTTC. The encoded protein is CASSLTSGRLETQYF.

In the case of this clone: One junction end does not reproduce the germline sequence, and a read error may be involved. The CDR3 DNA reads as TGTGCCAGCAGCCCAGGGACTAGCGGGGCCCTCCACTTC. This translates into CASSPGTSGALHF. This chain connects TRBV9 to TRBJ2-7, with 13 positions matching TRBD2. The V gene's germline CDR1 is SGDLS and CDR2 YYNGEE. The CDR3 totals 13 residues.

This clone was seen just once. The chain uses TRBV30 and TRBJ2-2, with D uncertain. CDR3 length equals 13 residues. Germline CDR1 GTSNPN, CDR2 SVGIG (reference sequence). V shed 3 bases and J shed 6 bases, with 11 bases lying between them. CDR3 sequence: CAWREWRSGELFF. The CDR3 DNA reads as TGTGCCTGGAGGGAGTGGCGCTCCGGGGAGCTGTTTTTT.

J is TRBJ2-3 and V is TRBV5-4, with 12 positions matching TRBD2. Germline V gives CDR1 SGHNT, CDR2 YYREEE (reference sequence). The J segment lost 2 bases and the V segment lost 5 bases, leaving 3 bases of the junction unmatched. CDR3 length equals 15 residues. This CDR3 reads CASRSSGGATDTQYF. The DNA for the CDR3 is TGTGCCAGCAGGTCTAGCGGGGGGGCCACAGATACGCAGTATTTT.

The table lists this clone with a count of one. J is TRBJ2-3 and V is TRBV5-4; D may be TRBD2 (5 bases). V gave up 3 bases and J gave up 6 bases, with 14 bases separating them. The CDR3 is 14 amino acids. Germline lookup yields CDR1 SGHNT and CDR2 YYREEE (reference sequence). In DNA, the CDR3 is TGTGCCAGCAGCTCCCAAGAGGGCGGGGATACGCAGTATTTT. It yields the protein CASSSQEGGDTQYF.